The T cell receptor beta chain under discussion was sequenced for a study of OX40 agonist ivuxolimab in advanced cancers. Turning to the study itself: Ivuxolimab, an antibody acting as an agonist of OX40 (CD134), was used to treat patients.

Clones were sequenced by immunoSEQ multiplex PCR, and TCRdb holds only the in-frame ones, with some missing. There are 65,000 to 85,000 clones in the sample; about 85% occur only once, and more than 1.5% lies in the top ten. This clone was seen just once. Other DNA sequences within the sample encode an identical CDR3. This clonotype was obtained from an adult with an advanced solid tumor such as melanoma, head and neck, liver or kidney cancer. Sequenced here: CD4+ or CD8+ T cells sorted from blood, sampled in a trial of the OX40 agonist ivuxolimab.

In nucleotides, the CDR3 is TGCGCCAGCAGCAGGGGACAGGGTGCATGGGGCTACACCTTC. Amino acids: CASSRGQGAWGYTF. The chain combines TRBV5-1 with TRBJ1-2; 9 nucleotides align to TRBD1. This CDR3 region has 14 residues. Germline V gene lookup returns CDR1 SGHRS and CDR2 YFSETQ. J was trimmed by 8 bases and V by 4 bases; bases with no gene match: 9.